This is a list of T cell receptor beta chains from one sample in a study of T cells in Graves' hyperthyroidism and ophthalmopathy. TCRdb ran MiXCR on the multiplex PCR reads and lists one entry per CDR3 protein. The sample holds a few hundred thousand distinct CDR3 sequences, 20% to 30% seen once. The sample comprised blood. Every receptor here comes from a man between 45 and 60 years old with Graves' hyperthyroidism. CDR3s leave out the opening cysteine and the closing phenylalanine or tryptophan.

CDR3: AIKTSGNNNEQF
J: TRBJ2-1
V: TRBV6-1

CDR3: ASSYRGPETQY
J: TRBJ2-5
V: TRBV6-9

CDR3: ASSLGGYSNQPQH
J: TRBJ1-5
V: TRBV12-3/TRBV12-4

CDR3: ASSLIPGQDDGYT
J: TRBJ1-2
V: TRBV7-9

CDR3: ASSKGGTYYEQY
J: TRBJ2-7
V: TRBV7-6

CDR3: SASTFNQPQH
J: TRBJ1-5
V: TRBV20-1

CDR3: ASSPGDRIQETQY
J: TRBJ2-5
V: TRBV11-2

CDR3: ASSYGGGEGSPLH
J: TRBJ1-6
V: TRBV6-2/TRBV6-3

CDR3: ASSRKTGGAVKLF
J: TRBJ1-4
V: TRBV5-1

CDR3: ATSDRLAGVGNEQF
J: TRBJ2-1
V: TRBV24-1

CDR3: ASSLQGVGANVLT
J: TRBJ2-6
V: TRBV5-4

CDR3: SARDNRDNQPQH
J: TRBJ1-5
V: TRBV20-1

CDR3: ASRGPLSGANVLT
J: TRBJ2-6
V: TRBV2

CDR3: ASSPTLADTQY
J: TRBJ2-3
V: TRBV18

CDR3: ASSPGLAVRPDTRY
J: TRBJ2-3
V: TRBV7-6

CDR3: ASTKGADYNEQF
J: TRBJ2-1
V: TRBV2

CDR3: ASRQKGLADYNEQF
J: TRBJ2-1
V: TRBV27

CDR3: ASTRTGRTDTQY
J: TRBJ2-3
V: TRBV2

CDR3: ASTELAGGSTGELF
J: TRBJ2-2
V: TRBV6-2/TRBV6-3

CDR3: ASSEWRGTAGEQF
J: TRBJ2-1
V: TRBV6-1

CDR3: ASSFAQGSNQPQH
J: TRBJ1-5
V: TRBV12-3/TRBV12-4

CDR3: ASSIIGDRAIREQF
J: TRBJ2-1
V: TRBV19

CDR3: ASSQGLAGDGPYEQY
J: TRBJ2-7
V: TRBV3-1

CDR3: ASSLRNIDAGELF
J: TRBJ2-2
V: TRBV11-2

CDR3: ASSPTGQGHNQPQH
J: TRBJ1-5
V: TRBV7-9

CDR3: ASSPVDRRETQY
J: TRBJ2-5
V: TRBV18

CDR3: ASRQGASGELF
J: TRBJ2-2
V: TRBV27

CDR3: ASNRQVGNTEAF
J: TRBJ1-1
V: TRBV12-3/TRBV12-4

CDR3: ASRFTGEGAQY
J: TRBJ2-5
V: TRBV6-1

CDR3: ASRYASGKSYNEQF
J: TRBJ2-1
V: TRBV11-3

CDR3: ASSFPTGRGNTIY
J: TRBJ1-3
V: TRBV11-2

CDR3: ASYQGGTYNEQF
J: TRBJ2-1
V: TRBV6-1

CDR3: ASSLDIREAF
J: TRBJ1-1
V: TRBV18

CDR3: ASSFGATSGSRYEQF
J: TRBJ2-1
V: TRBV27

CDR3: AWNRFRSLEAF
J: TRBJ1-1
V: TRBV30

CDR3: ASSHALGPSYEQY
J: TRBJ2-7
V: TRBV3-1

CDR3: ASSSWTSGRKRETQY
J: TRBJ2-5
V: TRBV6-2/TRBV6-3

CDR3: ASSFARTGRIIQY
J: TRBJ2-4
V: TRBV12-3/TRBV12-4

CDR3: SARAGYEQY
J: TRBJ2-7
V: TRBV20-1

CDR3: ASSEDAGRGTEAF
J: TRBJ1-1
V: TRBV6-1

CDR3: ASSQDQGLAGRSYEQY
J: TRBJ2-7
V: TRBV4-1

CDR3: ASSTRTSGSGAGELF
J: TRBJ2-2
V: TRBV6-2/TRBV6-3

CDR3: ASSYSSRGELRTEAF
J: TRBJ1-1
V: TRBV6-2/TRBV6-3

CDR3: ASSSSRTGSGGELF
J: TRBJ2-2
V: TRBV7-3

CDR3: ASSEAQAGSGKLF
J: TRBJ1-4
V: TRBV6-1

CDR3: ASSPTMGGESYNEQF
J: TRBJ2-1
V: TRBV27

CDR3: ASSEVPSPGNTIY
J: TRBJ1-3
V: TRBV6-1